The 7 T cell receptor beta chains in this list originate from one sample, sequenced in a study of cytotoxic CD8 clonotypes in ibrutinib-treated CLL. TCRdb keeps only in-frame clones here, not all; method: immunoSEQ multiplex PCR. There are roughly 330,000 clones in the sample; over 60% occur only once, and roughly 6.3% lies in the top ten. The input for sequencing was PBMCs, taken after 36 months of ibrutinib treatment. These receptors all stem from a human donor with chronic lymphocytic leukemia.

Only a few counts were recorded for this clone. The V gene is TRBV5-4, the J gene TRBJ2-1, with 8 nucleotides matching TRBD1. The V and J ends lost 3 bases and 4 bases, in that order; junction bases with no gene match: 0. Germline-derived CDR1 and CDR2 are SGHNT and YYREEE (reference sequence). The CDR3 has 13 residues. The CDR3: CASSWTGYNEQFF. DNA for the CDR3: TGTGCCAGCAGCTGGACAGGGTACAATGAGCAGTTCTTC.

V usage is TRBV29-1 and J usage is TRBJ2-7; D may match TRBD1 or TRBD2 (5 bases each). The CDR3 is 15 amino acids. Germline V lookup: CDR1 SQVTM, CDR2 ANQGSEA. V shed 0 bases and J shed 6 bases, with 18 bases lying between them. In DNA form, the CDR3 reads TGCAGCGTTGAAGACCCAATTCGACCCGGGGCCGAGCAGTACTTC. Translation gives CSVEDPIRPGAEQYF.

This CDR3 is CASSWTQFSSYEQYF. The CDR3 DNA reads TGCGCCAGCAGCTGGACACAGTTCAGCTCCTACGAGCAGTACTTC. The V gene is TRBV5-1, the J gene TRBJ2-7; D is perhaps TRBD1 (5 bases). This CDR3 comprises 15 residues. Germline V CDR1 and CDR2: SGHRS, YFSETQ. Trimming cost V 3 bases and J 0 bases, with 13 bases left between them.

V and J are TRBV28 and TRBJ2-7; D is unresolved. Trimming stripped 6 bases from V and 2 bases from J, with 11 bases between. Germline CDR1 and CDR2: MDHEN and SYDVKM. There are 13 residues in the CDR3. The CDR3 DNA sequence: TGTGCCAGCAGCTTCCTAGGGCCCTACGAGCAGTACTTC. Residues: CASSFLGPYEQYF.

This sequence joins TRBV19 and TRBJ2-7; 10 positions match TRBD2. The length of the CDR3 is 15 residues. Germline CDR1 is LNHDA and CDR2 is SQIVND (reference sequence). V dropped 3 bases and J dropped 6; count of bases not matched to a gene: 8. CDR3 DNA sequence: TGTGCCAGTAGTATCTCTAGCGGGAGCCTCAGCGAGCAGTACTTC. Translation: CASSISSGSLSEQYF.

The gene calls are TRBV18 and TRBJ2-3; D is undetermined. The CDR3 covers 14 residues. With 6 bases removed from V and 0 bases from J, the gap between germline ends came to 10 bases. Germline-derived CDR1 and CDR2 are KGHSH and LQKENI. CDR3 sequence reads: CASSVRPSTDTQYF. The CDR3 coding sequence is TGTGCCAGCTCCGTGAGGCCCAGCACAGATACGCAGTATTTT.

This clone was counted a few times. The chain is built from TRBV19 and TRBJ2-1; tentatively, D is TRBD2 (6 bases). CDR3 length: 14 amino acids. From germline, CDR1 is LNHDA and CDR2 SQIVND (reference sequence). Trimming stripped 7 bases from V and 8 bases from J, with 18 bases between. The CDR3: CASTFDGGVHEQFF. As DNA, the CDR3 is TGTGCCAGTACCTTCGACGGAGGGGTCCATGAGCAGTTCTTC.